The 21 T cell receptor beta chains below all came from one sample that was sequenced in a study of blood T cell repertoires in COVID-19. Sequencing was performed with immunoSEQ multiplex PCR; in TCRdb, only in-frame clones are kept and a portion is missing. Of around 94,000 clones listed, about 80% are singletons. Specimen: peripheral blood. These TCRs come from a human donor in a cohort sampled during active COVID-19.

The V call is TRBV6-5, the J call TRBJ1-5; 8 bases are shared with TRBD1. V shed 5 bases and J 0 bases; nucleotides not matched to a gene: 3. Per germline, CDR1 MNHEY and CDR2 SVGAGI. The CDR3 contains 15 residues. As DNA, the CDR3 is TGTGCCAGCAGTCGACAGGGGAATAGCAATCAGCCCCAGCATTTT. This encodes CASSRQGNSNQPQHF.

The V and J genes are TRBV19 and TRBJ1-2; 8 bases map to TRBD1. CDR1 LNHDA and CDR2 SQIVND come from the germline V gene (reference sequence). With 10 bases clipped from V and 7 bases from J, the junction kept 5 bases outside the gene matches. The CDR3 runs to 11 residues. CDR3 residues: CATPGGGGYTF. Here the CDR3 DNA reads TGTGCCACCCCAGGGGGCGGTGGCTACACCTTC.

A few counts support this clone. The J gene is TRBJ2-3, the V gene TRBV18, with D possibly matching TRBD1 (6 bases). In germline, CDR1 is KGHSH, CDR2 LQKENI. The CDR3 has 15 residues. The V end lost 3 bases, the J end lost 4 bases, and 14 bases lay between the germline ends. CDR3 DNA sequence: TGTGCCAGCTCACCTCAGGGGCGTATGGCAGATACGCAGTATTTT. This encodes CASSPQGRMADTQYF. Full variable domain (missing parts from reference TRBV18 and TRBJ2-3): NAGVMQNPRHLVRRRGQEARLRCSPMKGHSHVYWYRQLPEEGLKFMVYLQKENIIDESGMPKERFSAEFPKEGPSILRIQQVVRGDSAAYFCASSPQGRMADTQYFGPGTRLTVL.

The rearrangement joins TRBV5-1 to TRBJ2-2; 9 bases line up with TRBD2. The trim removed 2 bases at V and 4 bases at J, leaving 6 bases unmatched. The CDR3 has 16 residues. CDR1 and CDR2 from the germline V gene are SGHRS and YFSETQ. The CDR3 sequence is CASSFGGGAPTGELFF. The CDR3 DNA follows: TGCGCCAGCAGCTTTGGCGGGGGGGCCCCCACCGGGGAGCTGTTTTTT.

The chain couples TRBV30 to TRBJ2-7, with D maybe TRBD2 (7 bases). The CDR3 spans 14 residues. Per the germline V gene, CDR1 is GTSNPN and CDR2 is SVGIG (reference sequence). V was shortened by 4 bases and J by 5 bases, with 18 bases between the two germline ends. The DNA of the CDR3 is TGTGCCTGGAATCTCAAGGGGGGGCCGGACGAGCAGTACTTC. This gives the protein CAWNLKGGPDEQYF. The variable domain in full, completed from reference TRBV30 and TRBJ2-7, reads SQTIHQWPATLVQPVGSPLSLECTVEGTSNPNLYWYRQAAGRGLQLLFYSVGIGQISSEVPQNLSASRPQDRQFILSSKKLLLSDSGFYLCAWNLKGGPDEQYFGPGTRLTVT.

The chain carries TRBV9 and TRBJ1-6, with D perhaps matching TRBD1 (6 bases). V was shortened by 4 bases and J by 3 bases, with 11 bases between the two germline ends. The CDR3 has 15 residues. CDR1 is SGDLS, CDR2 YYNGEE, per germline. CDR3 in amino acids: CASSSGDGYNSPLHF. The CDR3 DNA reads TGTGCCAGCAGCTCAGGGGACGGCTATAATTCACCCCTCCACTTT.

The genes are TRBV28 and TRBJ1-4, with 8 bases matching TRBD1. The CDR3 is made up of 19 amino acids. In germline, CDR1 is MDHEN, CDR2 SYDVKM. The V and J ends lost 4 bases and 6 bases, in that order; junction bases with no gene match: 19. CDR3 sequence: CASSSHIGQGRRRYEKLFF. DNA for the CDR3: TGTGCCAGCAGTTCGCACATAGGACAGGGCCGGCGAAGATATGAAAAACTGTTTTTT. Drawing the rest from reference TRBV28 and TRBJ1-4, the complete variable domain is DVKVTQSSRYLVKRTGEKVFLECVQDMDHENMFWYRQDPGLGLRLIYFSYDVKMKEKGDIPEGYSVSREKKERFSLILESASTNQTSMYLCASSSHIGQGRRRYEKLFFGSGTQLSVL.

The V call is TRBV9, the J call TRBJ2-3; no clear D gene. CDR3 length: 14 amino acids. Germline loops: CDR1 SGDLS, CDR2 YYNGEE. V lost 4 bases and J lost 6, with 15 bases in between. In nucleotides, the CDR3 is TGTGCCAGCAGCCCCGCCATAGCCTCCGATACGCAGTATTTT. Translation gives CASSPAIASDTQYF.

The V call is TRBV28, the J call TRBJ1-2; the match to TRBD1 covers 7 bases. Germline CDR1 reads MDHEN; CDR2 reads SYDVKM. The V and J ends lost 2 bases and 7 bases, in that order; junction bases with no gene match: 10. This CDR3 has 15 residues. CDR3 loop: CASSLTAGGWGGYTF. In DNA, the CDR3 is TGTGCCAGCAGTTTAACGGCAGGGGGATGGGGTGGCTACACCTTC.

The V and J genes are TRBV7-2 and TRBJ2-1; D is perhaps TRBD1 (5 bases). The CDR3 contains 15 residues. The germline gives CDR1 SGHTA, CDR2 FQGNSA. The V end lost 2 bases, the J end lost 6 bases, and 14 bases lay between the germline ends. CDR3 sequence: CASSLQGEPTNEQFF. The CDR3 coding sequence is TGTGCCAGCAGCTTACAGGGCGAGCCAACCAATGAGCAGTTCTTC.

The chain is built from TRBV4-2 and TRBJ2-7; no reliable D call. CDR1 and CDR2 from the germline V gene are LGHNA and YNFKEQ. V was pared by 4 bases and J by 2 bases, with 12 bases between. The CDR3 covers 14 residues. In DNA form, the CDR3 reads TGTGCCAGCAGCCCCTCATCGGTCACCTACGAGCAGTACTTC. Translating gives CASSPSSVTYEQYF.

The chain recombines TRBV7-2 with TRBJ1-1, with D unresolved. This CDR3 has 19 residues. In germline, CDR1 is SGHTA, CDR2 FQGNSA. V lost 0 bases to trimming and J lost 0 bases, with 20 bases between them. The CDR3 sequence is CASSLAGGRVILMNTEAFF. The CDR3 coding sequence is TGTGCCAGCAGCTTAGCAGGCGGCCGAGTCATTCTTATGAACACTGAAGCTTTCTTT.

The V gene is TRBV2, the J gene TRBJ2-5, with 7 bases lining up with TRBD1. Germline lookup yields CDR1 SNHLY and CDR2 FYNNEI. This CDR3 has 14 residues. The J segment lost 1 base and the V segment lost 4 bases, leaving 3 bases of the junction unmatched. For the CDR3, the DNA is TGTGCCAGCAGTGCACAGGGGCCCCAAGAGACCCAGTACTTC. It specifies CASSAQGPQETQYF.

The chain couples TRBV7-8 to TRBJ2-7; 10 bases align to TRBD2. The CDR3 covers 15 residues. Germline V CDR1 and CDR2: SGHVS, FQNEAQ. The ends lost 0 bases at V and 6 bases at J; junction bases unmatched: 5. The CDR3 loop is CASSLAGTSESEQYF. The CDR3 coding sequence is TGTGCCAGCAGCTTAGCGGGGACTAGCGAGTCCGAGCAGTACTTC.

The chain combines TRBV18 with TRBJ2-6; possible D gene TRBD2, 5 bases. CDR1 KGHSH and CDR2 LQKENI come from the germline V gene. The CDR3 covers 18 residues. The germline V and J ends were trimmed by 1 base and 2 bases, with 15 bases remaining between them. This chain's CDR3 is CASSPQGLRYTGANVLTF. The CDR3 nucleotides read TGTGCCAGCTCACCACAAGGACTTAGATATACTGGGGCCAACGTCCTGACTTTC. Supplemented by reference TRBV18 and TRBJ2-6, the full variable domain reads NAGVMQNPRHLVRRRGQEARLRCSPMKGHSHVYWYRQLPEEGLKFMVYLQKENIIDESGMPKERFSAEFPKEGPSILRIQQVVRGDSAAYFCASSPQGLRYTGANVLTFGAGSRLTVL.

CDR3 sequence: CASSYTTGFSTDTQYF. The CDR3 bases are TGCGCCAGCAGTTATACGACAGGGTTCAGTACAGATACGCAGTATTTT. V usage is TRBV5-1 and J usage is TRBJ2-3; 7 bases align to TRBD1. This CDR3 spans 16 amino acids. Germline CDR1 SGHRS, CDR2 YFSETQ. The J segment lost 3 bases and the V segment lost 5 bases, leaving 12 bases of the junction unmatched. Complete variable domain (other parts from reference TRBV5-1 and TRBJ2-3): KAGVTQTPRYLIKTRGQQVTLSCSPISGHRSVSWYQQTPGQGLQFLFEYFSETQRNKGNFPGRFSGRQFSNSRSEMNVSTLELGDSALYLCASSYTTGFSTDTQYFGPGTRLTVL.

The rearrangement links TRBV7-2 to TRBJ1-4; TRBD1 agrees at 8 bases. CDR1 SGHTA and CDR2 FQGNSA come from the germline V gene. This CDR3 is 15 amino acids long. With 4 bases clipped from V and 5 bases from J, the junction kept 6 bases outside the gene matches. The CDR3 loop is CASSSVGTGNEKLFF. The CDR3 DNA follows: TGTGCCAGCAGCTCAGTTGGGACAGGCAATGAAAAACTGTTTTTT.

The V gene is TRBV11-3, the J gene TRBJ2-3; the D is unclear. The CDR3 extends over 12 amino acids. Germline loops: CDR1 SGHNT, CDR2 YENEEA. The V gene lost 5 bases and the J gene lost 6 bases, with 9 bases spanning the gap. The CDR3: CASSPFRDTQYF. The CDR3 region has the DNA TGTGCCAGCAGCCCATTCAGGGATACGCAGTATTTT.

V usage is TRBV4-3 and J usage is TRBJ2-7; a weak D match, TRBD1 (6 bases). The V end lost 0 bases, the J end lost 2 bases, and 11 bases lay between the germline ends. The CDR3 has 15 amino acids. Per the germline V gene, CDR1 is LGHNA and CDR2 is YSLEER. The CDR3 spells CASSQDRTAAYEQYF. The CDR3 DNA follows: TGCGCCAGCAGCCAAGATAGGACAGCAGCCTACGAGCAGTACTTC.

The chain is built from TRBV27 and TRBJ1-4; 7 positions agree with TRBD1. CDR1 is MNHEY, CDR2 SMNVEV, per germline (reference sequence). Trimming cost V 6 bases and J 2 bases; bases outside gene matches: 6. The CDR3 is made up of 15 amino acids. The CDR3 nucleotides are TGTGCCAGCAGCGTGACAGGGACGACTAATGAAAAACTGTTTTTT. It codes for CASSVTGTTNEKLFF.

The V gene is TRBV7-8, the J gene TRBJ1-3; no reliable D call. The V gene lost 8 bases and the J gene lost 4 bases, with 12 bases spanning the gap. In germline, CDR1 is SGHVS, CDR2 FQNEAQ. The CDR3 runs to 13 residues. The CDR3 reads CASGLAGGNTIYF. CDR3 sequence (DNA): TGTGCCAGCGGTTTGGCGGGAGGAAACACCATATATTTT.